One sample yielded the 32 T cell receptor beta chains listed below, sequenced in a study of blood T cells in healthy people across ages (dated by TCRdb to between 2014 and 2016). Libraries were made using 5' RACE. Sequencing used an Illumina HiSeq 2500. A second roughly 6 to 12 cycle PCR used a sample-barcoded 5' primer and a J-beta primer mix. In-frame beta chains were kept once TCRdb had trimmed the public reads at Q25 with fastp and called clones with MiXCR. One record per CDR3 amino acid sequence lists the most common genes and DNA. The sample contains approximately 670,000 distinct CDR3 sequences, approximately 40% of them found a single time. The leading ten clones occupy 30% of the sample. The sample consisted of blood. The receptors here all came from a man of 80 years or more in good health.

V is TRBV20-1 and J is TRBJ1-5; tentative D call: TRBD1 (5 bases). Trimming pared 5 bases from V and 0 bases from J, leaving 11 bases between. CDR1 and CDR2 from the germline V gene are DFQATT and SNEGSKA (reference sequence). CDR3 length: 14 amino acids. This CDR3 reads CSAQDINSNQPQHF. The CDR3 region has the DNA TGCAGTGCTCAGGACATTAATAGCAATCAGCCCCAGCATTTT.

There are a few counts of this clonotype. The V gene is TRBV6-2 or TRBV6-3, the J gene TRBJ2-5; 7 positions agree with TRBD2. This CDR3 contains 14 residues. Germline CDR1 is MNHEY and CDR2 is SVGEGT. The V gene end was trimmed by 6 bases and the J gene end by 4 bases; junction bases not matched to a gene: 8. CDR3 amino acids: CASSPRTRRETQYF. The CDR3 DNA sequence: TGTGCCAGCAGCCCAAGGACTAGACGAGAGACCCAGTACTTC.

The V gene is TRBV6-1, the J gene TRBJ1-2; TRBD1 might be the D (5 bases). This CDR3 is 14 amino acids long. Germline CDR1 and CDR2: MNHNS and SASEGT. V was shortened by 4 bases and J by 2 bases, with 11 bases between the two germline ends. The CDR3 reads CASSGGDSNYGYTF. CDR3 sequence (DNA): TGTGCCAGCAGTGGGGGCGACAGCAACTATGGCTACACCTTC.

This clonotype has just a few counts. The chain links TRBV20-1 to TRBJ2-5; TRBD2 might be the D (6 bases). Germline V gene data show CDR1 as DFQATT and CDR2 as SNEGSKA (reference sequence). Deletions cut 3 bases from V and 11 bases from J, with 16 bases between. The CDR3 is made up of 12 amino acids. CDR3 sequence (DNA): TGCAGTGCTAGTCGCGGGGCTCCAGAGCAGTACTTC. Translating it yields CSASRGAPEQYF.

This clonotype appeared a single time. This chain uses TRBV11-2 with TRBJ2-2, with 7 bases identical to TRBD1. Germline V gives CDR1 SGHAT, CDR2 FQNNGV. CDR3 length: 13 amino acids. Trimming took 4 bases from V and 5 from J; bases not matched to a gene: 1. The CDR3 nucleotides are TGTGCCAGCAGCTCACAGGGGACCGGGGAGCTGTTTTTT. Protein sequence: CASSSQGTGELFF.

The rearrangement links TRBV29-1 to TRBJ2-7, with TRBD1 as a possible D gene (6 bases). Per germline, CDR1 SQVTM and CDR2 ANQGSEA. The CDR3 length is 13 residues. In nucleotides, the CDR3 is TGCAGAGTTCACAGGGTAGCCTCCTACGAGCAGTACTTC. It encodes CRVHRVASYEQYF.

The genes are TRBV11-2 and TRBJ2-1, with unresolved D. The germline gives CDR1 SGHAT, CDR2 FQNNGV. V was pared by 2 bases and J by 0 bases, with 11 bases between. This CDR3 comprises 16 residues. The CDR3 coding sequence is TGTGCCAGCAGCTTATCCGGTAGTCTCTCCTACAATGAGCAGTTCTTC. Translated, it gives CASSLSGSLSYNEQFF. Complete variable domain (other parts from reference TRBV11-2 and TRBJ2-1): EAGVAQSPRYKIIEKRQSVAFWCNPISGHATLYWYQQILGQGPKLLIQFQNNGVVDDSQLPKDRFSAERLKGVDSTLKIQPAKLEDSAVYLCASSLSGSLSYNEQFFGPGTRLTVL.

CDR3 sequence: CASSQGDQVPETQYF. The CDR3 DNA follows: TGCGCCAGCAGCCAAGGGGACCAAGTCCCAGAGACCCAGTACTTC. The rearrangement links TRBV4-1 to TRBJ2-5, with D perhaps being TRBD1 or TRBD2 (5 bases each). Trimming shortened V by 1 base and J by 4 bases, and 13 bases separated the two germline ends. The CDR3 is 15 amino acids. In germline, CDR1 is MGHRA, CDR2 YSYEKL.

The rearrangement joins TRBV6-5 to TRBJ2-2; possible D gene TRBD1, 6 bases. This CDR3 comprises 13 residues. V shed 4 bases and J shed 13 bases, with 16 bases lying between them. Germline V gives CDR1 MNHEY, CDR2 SVGAGI. The CDR3 reads CASSSRQARPLFF. DNA for the CDR3: TGTGCCAGCAGTTCCCGACAGGCGCGTCCGCTGTTTTTT.

This sequence joins TRBV24-1 and TRBJ2-5; the D gene could be TRBD1 or TRBD2 (6 bases each). CDR3 length: 15 amino acids. The V gene's germline CDR1 is KGHDR and CDR2 SFDVKD. V was shortened by 4 bases and J by 4 bases, with 15 bases between the two germline ends. CDR3 DNA sequence: TGTGCCACCAGTGAGGAGGGGAGCAGGGGAGAGACCCAGTACTTC. This encodes CATSEEGSRGETQYF.

The chain has TRBV29-1 and TRBJ2-1; perhaps TRBD1 as D (6 bases). V shed 7 bases and J shed 7 bases, with 14 bases lying between them. CDR3 length equals 12 residues. Germline CDR1 reads SQVTM; CDR2 reads ANQGSEA. This CDR3 is CSGGTQGNEQFF. The CDR3 DNA is TGCAGCGGGGGAACGCAGGGGAATGAGCAGTTCTTC.

This clonotype was observed a handful of times. This chain uses TRBV20-1 with TRBJ2-5, with 8 nucleotides matching TRBD2. The trim removed 5 bases at V and 1 base at J, leaving 12 bases unmatched. Germline assignment: CDR1 DFQATT and CDR2 SNEGSKA (reference sequence). This CDR3 spans 16 amino acids. The CDR3 region is CSARGVRGGPQETQYF. In DNA form, the CDR3 reads TGCAGTGCTCGCGGGGTACGCGGGGGGCCCCAAGAGACCCAGTACTTC.

This chain joins TRBV6-6 and TRBJ2-4; 9 bases are a match to TRBD1. Matching the DNA end better, TRBJ2-7 makes the J call doubtful. CDR3 length: 17 residues. Per germline, CDR1 MNHNY and CDR2 SVGAGI (reference sequence). The CDR3 sequence is CASSSPFTGGASYEQYF. The DNA of the CDR3 is TGTGCCAGCAGTTCCCCCTTTACAGGGGGCGCTTCCTACGAGCAGTACTTC.

For this clonotype: A read error may account for a junction end that differs from germline. CDR3 region: CAGSRGQGGNQPQHF. The CDR3 DNA sequence: TGTGCCGGCAGTCGCGGACAGGGAGGCAATCAGCCCCAGCATTTT. This rearrangement joins TRBV27 to TRBJ1-5, with 8 bases aligning to TRBD1. Germline CDR1 MNHEY, CDR2 SMNVEV (reference sequence). The CDR3 is 15 amino acids.

This clonotype was found a few times. V is TRBV7-2 and J is TRBJ1-2; D uncertain. The CDR3 covers 17 residues. The germline V gene encodes CDR1 SGHTA and CDR2 FQGNSA. The V end was cut by 1 base, the J end by 0 bases, with 15 bases between. The CDR3 DNA is TGTGCCAGCAGCTTAGTATCGCGGAGGGAAGCTAACTATGGCTACACCTTC. As protein: CASSLVSRREANYGYTF.

The rearrangement uses TRBV20-1 and TRBJ2-5, with D possibly matching TRBD2 (5 bases). Germline assignment: CDR1 DFQATT and CDR2 SNEGSKA (reference sequence). V was trimmed by 7 bases and J by 11 bases, leaving 20 bases between them. The CDR3 runs to 12 residues. CDR3 DNA: TGCAGTGGAAGTCGGGCAGCGGCTGAGCAGTACTTC. Translation gives CSGSRAAAEQYF.

This clonotype occurred a few times. The V and J genes are TRBV6-2 or TRBV6-3 and TRBJ2-1; 8 bases are a match to TRBD1. The CDR3 has 13 residues. Germline CDR1 is MNHEY and CDR2 is SVGEGT. V lost 5 bases to trimming and J lost 8 bases; unmatched junction nucleotides: 5. Here the CDR3 DNA reads TGTGCCAGCAGTCGGACAGGGTTGGATGAGCAGTTCTTC. Amino acids: CASSRTGLDEQFF.

In the case of this clonotype: This may be a read error: a much more frequent sequence differs by one nucleotide. The rearrangement links TRBV6-5 to TRBJ2-3; 9 positions match TRBD2. This CDR3 has 15 amino acids. The germline gives CDR1 MNHEY, CDR2 SVGAGI. The CDR3 coding sequence is TGTGCCGGCAGCATAGCGGGAGTCACAGGGTCGGGGCAGTATTTT. The encoded protein is CAGSIAGVTGSGQYF.

This rearrangement joins TRBV6-2 or TRBV6-3 to TRBJ2-7; 8 nucleotides align to TRBD1. J lost 6 bases, V lost 10 bases, and 5 bases had no gene match. This CDR3 region has 11 residues. Germline V gene data show CDR1 as MNHEY and CDR2 as SVGEGT. DNA of the CDR3: TGTGCCACCAGGACAGGGCGCGAGCAGTACTTC. Translating it yields CATRTGREQYF.

The chain links TRBV6-6 to TRBJ2-6; D unresolved. With 4 bases removed from V and 4 bases from J, the gap between germline ends came to 14 bases. The germline V gene has CDR1 MNHNY and CDR2 SVGAGI (reference sequence). This CDR3 comprises 16 residues. This CDR3 is CASSLFPRAGANVLTF. In nucleotides, the CDR3 is TGTGCCAGCAGTTTATTCCCGCGAGCGGGGGCCAACGTCCTGACTTTC.

The chain uses TRBV9 and TRBJ2-5; D remains unclear. This CDR3 has 12 amino acids. Germline V CDR1 and CDR2: SGDLS, YYNGEE. The ends were cut back, 0 bases at V and 4 bases at J, with 4 bases in the middle. The chain's CDR3 is CASSVVLETQYF. CDR3 bases: TGTGCCAGCAGCGTAGTCTTAGAGACCCAGTACTTC.

This chain joins TRBV4-2 and TRBJ2-7, with a tentative D call TRBD2 (6 bases). The ends were cut back, 1 base at V and 4 bases at J, with 14 bases in the middle. Germline CDR1 LGHNA, CDR2 YNFKEQ. CDR3 length equals 15 residues. CDR3 nucleotide sequence: TGTGCCAGCAGCCAAGTTAACGGGGGAGTGTACGAGCAGTACTTC. Translation: CASSQVNGGVYEQYF.

This sequence joins TRBV6-5 and TRBJ2-3; D is unresolved. CDR1 and CDR2 (germline): MNHEY, SVGAGI. Trimming cost V 0 bases and J 5 bases, with 12 bases left between them. The CDR3 is 15 residues long. As DNA, the CDR3 is TGTGCCAGCAGTTACTCGATAAATCTAGGAGATACGCAGTATTTT. Its translation: CASSYSINLGDTQYF.

This clonotype has more than one count but fewer than ten. The V gene is TRBV3-1, the J gene TRBJ1-2; 7 positions agree with TRBD1. The CDR3 runs to 15 residues. J lost 7 bases, V lost 1 base, and 9 bases had no gene match. CDR1 LGHDT and CDR2 YNNKEL come from the germline V gene (reference sequence). The CDR3 coding sequence is TGTGCCAGCAGCCAAGTGCAAGGGGGCCGGGGTGGCTACACCTTC. Its protein is CASSQVQGGRGGYTF.

V and J are TRBV10-3 and TRBJ2-7, with D possibly matching TRBD2 (5 bases). The CDR3 has 14 amino acids. V was shortened by 4 bases and J by 2 bases, with 12 bases between the two germline ends. The germline gives CDR1 ENHRY, CDR2 SYGVKD. As DNA, the CDR3 is TGTGCCATCAGTGCGACCATGGAGGCCTACGAGCAGTACTTC. It translates to CAISATMEAYEQYF.

The chain joins TRBV20-1 to TRBJ2-7; D is undetermined. CDR3 length: 14 residues. The germline V gene encodes CDR1 DFQATT and CDR2 SNEGSKA (reference sequence). V shed 3 bases and J shed 0 bases, with 12 bases lying between them. The CDR3 DNA is TGCAGTGCTAGTAACCCCAGGTCCTCCTACGAGCAGTACTTC. Amino acids: CSASNPRSSYEQYF.

This clonotype occurred once. The J gene is TRBJ2-7, the V gene TRBV9, with 7 bases matching TRBD1. The DNA end favors TRBJ2-5, so the J call may be wrong. The CDR3 extends over 16 amino acids. Germline V gene sequence: CDR1 SGDLS, CDR2 YYNGEE. Here the CDR3 reads CASSPGVVGGRETQYF. The CDR3 region has the DNA TGTGCCAGCAGCCCAGGGGTAGTAGGGGGCAGGGAGACCCAGTACTTC.

In DNA form, the CDR3 reads TGTGCCTGGAGAGACCTAGCGGGAGGATACAATGAGCAGTTCTTC. Its protein product is CAWRDLAGGYNEQFF. V is TRBV30 and J is TRBJ2-1; 11 positions agree with TRBD2. The V gene's germline CDR1 is GTSNPN and CDR2 SVGIG (reference sequence). The trim removed 3 bases at V and 4 bases at J, leaving 5 bases unmatched. The CDR3 is made up of 15 amino acids.

This rearrangement joins TRBV25-1 to TRBJ2-3; D is ambiguous. Germline CDR1 MGHDK, CDR2 SYGVNS. Trimming removed 2 bases at V and 2 bases at J, with 14 bases between. The CDR3 has 16 residues. DNA of the CDR3: TGTGCCAGCAGTGAAGGAACGGGCAGAACCACAGATACGCAGTATTTT. Translating gives CASSEGTGRTTDTQYF.

V and J are TRBV27 and TRBJ2-1, with D unresolved. The V end lost 3 bases, the J end lost 6 bases, and 15 bases lay between the germline ends. There are 15 residues in the CDR3. CDR1 and CDR2 from the germline V gene are MNHEY and SMNVEV (reference sequence). CDR3 sequence: CASSFEPEVGNEQFF. The DNA for the CDR3 is TGTGCCAGCAGTTTTGAGCCAGAGGTCGGCAATGAGCAGTTCTTC.

This clonotype was counted between two and nine times. The chain carries TRBV18 and TRBJ1-2, with TRBD1 as a possible D gene (5 bases). V lost 3 bases and J 5 bases, leaving 13 bases between the germline ends. This CDR3 has 14 amino acids. Germline CDR1 reads KGHSH; CDR2 reads LQKENI. CDR3 DNA sequence: TGTGCCAGCTCACCTTTAGGGACCGAGTATGGCTACACCTTC. Its protein is CASSPLGTEYGYTF.

This clonotype was observed a handful of times. This sequence joins TRBV9 and TRBJ2-5, with no clear D. Germline V CDR1 and CDR2: SGDLS, YYNGEE. The CDR3 length is 14 residues. Trimming cost V 0 bases and J 5 bases, with 11 bases left between them. CDR3 bases: TGTGCCAGCAGCGTAGGTCTCTTGTCGGAGACCCAGTACTTC. It translates to CASSVGLLSETQYF.